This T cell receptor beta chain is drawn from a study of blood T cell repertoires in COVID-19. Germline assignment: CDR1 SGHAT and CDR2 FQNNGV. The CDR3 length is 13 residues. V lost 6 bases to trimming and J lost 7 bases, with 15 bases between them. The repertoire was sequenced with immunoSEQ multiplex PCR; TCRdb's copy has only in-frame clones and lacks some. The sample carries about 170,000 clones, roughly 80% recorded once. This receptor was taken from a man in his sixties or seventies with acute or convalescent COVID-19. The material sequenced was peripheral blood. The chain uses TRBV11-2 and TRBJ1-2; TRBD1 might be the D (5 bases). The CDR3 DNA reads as TGTGCCAGCAGTTCTCAGGGACTGGGTGGCTACACCTTC. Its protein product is CASSSQGLGGYTF.